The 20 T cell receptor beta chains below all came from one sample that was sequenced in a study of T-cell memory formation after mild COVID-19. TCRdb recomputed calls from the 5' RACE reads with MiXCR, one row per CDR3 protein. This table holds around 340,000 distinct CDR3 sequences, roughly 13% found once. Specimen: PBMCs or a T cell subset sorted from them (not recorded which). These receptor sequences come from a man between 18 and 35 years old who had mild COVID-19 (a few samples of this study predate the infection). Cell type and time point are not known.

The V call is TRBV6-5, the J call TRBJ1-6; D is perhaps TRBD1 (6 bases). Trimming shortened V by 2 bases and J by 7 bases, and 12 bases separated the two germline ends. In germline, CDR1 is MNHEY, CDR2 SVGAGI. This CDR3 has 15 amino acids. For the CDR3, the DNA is TGTGCCAGCAGTTACCAGGGGAAAGGGAATTCACCCCTCCACTTT. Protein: CASSYQGKGNSPLHF.

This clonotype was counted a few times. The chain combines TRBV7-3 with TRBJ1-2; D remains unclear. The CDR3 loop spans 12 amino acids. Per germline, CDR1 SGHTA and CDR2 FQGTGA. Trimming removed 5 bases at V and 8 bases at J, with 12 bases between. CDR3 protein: CASSRDGSGYTF. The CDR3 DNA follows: TGTGCCAGCAGCCGAGATGGGTCAGGCTACACCTTC.

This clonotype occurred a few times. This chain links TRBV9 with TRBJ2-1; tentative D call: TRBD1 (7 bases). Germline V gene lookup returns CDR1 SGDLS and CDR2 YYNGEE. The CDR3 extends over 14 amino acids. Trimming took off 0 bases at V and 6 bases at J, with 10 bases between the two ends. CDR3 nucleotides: TGTGCCAGCAGCGTAGGGCAGGGGGGCAATGAGCAGTTCTTC. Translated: CASSVGQGGNEQFF.

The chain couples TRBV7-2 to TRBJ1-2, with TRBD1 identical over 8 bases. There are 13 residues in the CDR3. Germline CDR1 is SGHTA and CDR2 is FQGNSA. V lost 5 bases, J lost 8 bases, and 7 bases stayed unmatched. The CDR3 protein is CASSPRQGWGYTF. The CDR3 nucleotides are TGTGCCAGCAGCCCGCGACAGGGGTGGGGCTACACCTTC.

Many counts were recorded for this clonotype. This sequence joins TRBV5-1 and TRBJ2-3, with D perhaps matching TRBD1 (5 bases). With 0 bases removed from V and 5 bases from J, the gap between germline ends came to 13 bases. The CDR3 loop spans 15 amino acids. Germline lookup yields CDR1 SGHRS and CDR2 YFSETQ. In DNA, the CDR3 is TGCGCCAGCAGCTTGGATGGGGCCGGCCTAGATACGCAGTATTTT. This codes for CASSLDGAGLDTQYF.

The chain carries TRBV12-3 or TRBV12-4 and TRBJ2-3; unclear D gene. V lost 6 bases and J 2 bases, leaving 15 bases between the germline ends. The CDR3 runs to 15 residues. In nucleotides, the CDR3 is TGTGCCAGCAGCTCAGTAGGCCCGTACACAGATACGCAGTATTTT. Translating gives CASSSVGPYTDTQYF.

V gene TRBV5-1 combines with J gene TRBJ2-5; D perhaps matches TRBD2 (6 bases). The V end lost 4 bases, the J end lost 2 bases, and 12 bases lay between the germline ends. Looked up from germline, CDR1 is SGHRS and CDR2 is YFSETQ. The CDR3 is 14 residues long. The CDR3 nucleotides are TGCGCCAGCAGCACGGGGGAAACTCAAGAGACCCAGTACTTC. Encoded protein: CASSTGETQETQYF.

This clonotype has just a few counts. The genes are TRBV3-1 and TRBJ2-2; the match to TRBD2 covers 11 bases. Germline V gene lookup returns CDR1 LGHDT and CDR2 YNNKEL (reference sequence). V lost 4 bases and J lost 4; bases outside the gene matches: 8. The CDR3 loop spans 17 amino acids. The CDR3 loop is CASSPHTSGGVTGELFF. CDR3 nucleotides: TGTGCCAGCAGCCCTCATACTAGCGGGGGCGTCACCGGGGAGCTGTTTTTT.

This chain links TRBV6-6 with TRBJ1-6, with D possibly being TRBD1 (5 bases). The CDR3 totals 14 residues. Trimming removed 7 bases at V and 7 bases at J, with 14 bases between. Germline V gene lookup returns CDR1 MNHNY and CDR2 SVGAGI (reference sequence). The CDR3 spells CASNVGRANSPLHF. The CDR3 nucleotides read TGTGCCAGCAACGTCGGCAGGGCCAATTCACCCCTCCACTTT.

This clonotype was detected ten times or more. This CDR3 reads CSVYGSRGANIQYF. CDR3 DNA: TGCAGCGTTTATGGTTCGCGTGGGGCGAACATTCAGTACTTC. The V and J genes are TRBV29-1 and TRBJ2-4, with D possibly TRBD1 on 5 matching bases. Trimming took off 5 bases at V and 7 bases at J, with 18 bases between the two ends. CDR1 is SQVTM and CDR2 is ANQGSEA in the germline V gene. The CDR3 spans 14 residues.

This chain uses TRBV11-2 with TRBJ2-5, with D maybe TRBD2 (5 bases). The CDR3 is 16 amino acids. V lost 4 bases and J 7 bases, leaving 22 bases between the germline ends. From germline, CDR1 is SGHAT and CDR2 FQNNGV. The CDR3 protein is CASSSQRPGPSGTQYF. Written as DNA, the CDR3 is TGTGCCAGCAGCTCTCAGAGGCCCGGACCCAGCGGGACCCAGTACTTC.

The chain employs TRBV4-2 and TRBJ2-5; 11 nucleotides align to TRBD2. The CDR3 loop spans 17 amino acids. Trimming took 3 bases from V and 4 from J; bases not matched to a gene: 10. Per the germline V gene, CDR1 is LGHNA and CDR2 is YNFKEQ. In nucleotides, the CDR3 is TGTGCCAGCAGCCACCCACCCAAACTAGCGGGGGTAGAGACCCAGTACTTC. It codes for CASSHPPKLAGVETQYF.

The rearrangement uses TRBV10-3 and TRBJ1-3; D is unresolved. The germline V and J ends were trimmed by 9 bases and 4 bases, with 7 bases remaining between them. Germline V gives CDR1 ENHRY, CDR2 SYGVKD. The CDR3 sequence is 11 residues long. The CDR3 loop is CAIIAGNTIYF. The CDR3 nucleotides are TGTGCCATAATAGCAGGAAACACCATATATTTT.

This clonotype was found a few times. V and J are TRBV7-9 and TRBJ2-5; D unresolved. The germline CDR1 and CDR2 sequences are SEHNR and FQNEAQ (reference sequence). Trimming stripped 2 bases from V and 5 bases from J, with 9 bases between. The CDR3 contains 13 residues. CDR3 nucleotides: TGTGCCAGCAGCTTATCCAGCCCGGAGACCCAGTACTTC. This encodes CASSLSSPETQYF.

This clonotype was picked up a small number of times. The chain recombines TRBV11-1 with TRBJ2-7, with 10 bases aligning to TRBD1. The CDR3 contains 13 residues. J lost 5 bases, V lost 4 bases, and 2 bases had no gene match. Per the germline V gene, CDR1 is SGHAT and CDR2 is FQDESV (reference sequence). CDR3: CASSSGTGDEQYF. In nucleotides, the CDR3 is TGTGCCAGCAGCTCCGGGACAGGGGACGAGCAGTACTTC.

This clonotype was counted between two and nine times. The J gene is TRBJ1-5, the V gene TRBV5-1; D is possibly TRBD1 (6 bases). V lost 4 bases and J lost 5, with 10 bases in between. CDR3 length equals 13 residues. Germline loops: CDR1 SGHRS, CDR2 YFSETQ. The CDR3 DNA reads TGCGCCAGCAGCCGGGCAGGGGATCAGCCCCAGCATTTT. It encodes CASSRAGDQPQHF.

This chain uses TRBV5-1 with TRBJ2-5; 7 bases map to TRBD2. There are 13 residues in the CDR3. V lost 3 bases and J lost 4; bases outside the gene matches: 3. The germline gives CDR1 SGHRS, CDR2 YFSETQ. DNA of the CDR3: TGCGCCAGCAGCTCCCCGGGGGGAGAGACCCAGTACTTC. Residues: CASSSPGGETQYF.

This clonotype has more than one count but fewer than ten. CDR3 DNA: TGTGCCAGCAGCGTAGTTCCAGGCAGCACTGAAGCTTTCTTT. Translation: CASSVVPGSTEAFF. The genes are TRBV9 and TRBJ1-1; D is uncertain. From germline, CDR1 is SGDLS and CDR2 YYNGEE. The CDR3 consists of 14 residues. With 0 bases removed from V and 4 bases from J, the gap between germline ends came to 10 bases.

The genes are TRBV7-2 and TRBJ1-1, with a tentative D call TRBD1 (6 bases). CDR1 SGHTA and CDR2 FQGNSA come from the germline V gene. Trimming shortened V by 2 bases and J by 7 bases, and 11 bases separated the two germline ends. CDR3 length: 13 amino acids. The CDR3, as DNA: TGTGCCAGCAGCTTATTTGGGGGCAATGAAGCTTTCTTT. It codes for CASSLFGGNEAFF.

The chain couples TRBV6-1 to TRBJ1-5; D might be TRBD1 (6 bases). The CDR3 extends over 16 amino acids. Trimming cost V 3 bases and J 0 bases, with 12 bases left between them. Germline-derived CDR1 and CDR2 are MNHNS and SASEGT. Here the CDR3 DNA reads TGTGCCAGCAGTGAGGGGGCAGTGAATAGCAATCAGCCCCAGCATTTT. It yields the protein CASSEGAVNSNQPQHF.